The T cell receptor (beta chain) under discussion was sequenced for a study of blood T cell repertoires in COVID-19. The overall study: PBMCs, B-cell-depleted T cells, or T cells provided the cDNA or gDNA that made up the material.

TCRdb's table, derived via immunoSEQ multiplex PCR, lists solely in-frame clones and lacks some. Among roughly 70,000 clones listed, 80% were seen once. V lost 1 base, J lost 7 bases, and 17 bases lay in between. The CDR3 has 16 residues. Germline V CDR1 and CDR2: MGHRA, YSYEKL. The sequenced material came from peripheral blood. The gene calls are TRBV4-1 and TRBJ2-1, with D possibly matching TRBD2 (5 bases). This sequence was found in a man in his sixties or seventies who had recovered from COVID-19. As DNA, the CDR3 is TGCGCCAGCAGCCAAGTTGTGAGGGTAGCGTCAAATGAGCAGTTCTTC. Protein: CASSQVVRVASNEQFF.